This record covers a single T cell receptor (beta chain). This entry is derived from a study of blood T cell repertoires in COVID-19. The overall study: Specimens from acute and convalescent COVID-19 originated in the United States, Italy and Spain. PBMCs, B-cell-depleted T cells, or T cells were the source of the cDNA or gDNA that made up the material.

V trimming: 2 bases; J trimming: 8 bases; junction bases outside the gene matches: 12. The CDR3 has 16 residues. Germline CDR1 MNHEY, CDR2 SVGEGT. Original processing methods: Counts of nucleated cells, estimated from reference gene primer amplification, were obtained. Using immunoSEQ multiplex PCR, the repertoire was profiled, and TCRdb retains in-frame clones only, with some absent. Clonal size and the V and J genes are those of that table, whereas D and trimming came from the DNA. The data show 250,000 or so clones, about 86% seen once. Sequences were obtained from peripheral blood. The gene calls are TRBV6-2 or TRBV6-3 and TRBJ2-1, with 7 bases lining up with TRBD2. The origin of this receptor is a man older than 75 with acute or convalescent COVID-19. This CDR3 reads CASSYHERGGRDEQFF. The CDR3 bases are TGTGCCAGCAGTTACCACGAGCGGGGAGGGCGGGATGAGCAGTTCTTC.